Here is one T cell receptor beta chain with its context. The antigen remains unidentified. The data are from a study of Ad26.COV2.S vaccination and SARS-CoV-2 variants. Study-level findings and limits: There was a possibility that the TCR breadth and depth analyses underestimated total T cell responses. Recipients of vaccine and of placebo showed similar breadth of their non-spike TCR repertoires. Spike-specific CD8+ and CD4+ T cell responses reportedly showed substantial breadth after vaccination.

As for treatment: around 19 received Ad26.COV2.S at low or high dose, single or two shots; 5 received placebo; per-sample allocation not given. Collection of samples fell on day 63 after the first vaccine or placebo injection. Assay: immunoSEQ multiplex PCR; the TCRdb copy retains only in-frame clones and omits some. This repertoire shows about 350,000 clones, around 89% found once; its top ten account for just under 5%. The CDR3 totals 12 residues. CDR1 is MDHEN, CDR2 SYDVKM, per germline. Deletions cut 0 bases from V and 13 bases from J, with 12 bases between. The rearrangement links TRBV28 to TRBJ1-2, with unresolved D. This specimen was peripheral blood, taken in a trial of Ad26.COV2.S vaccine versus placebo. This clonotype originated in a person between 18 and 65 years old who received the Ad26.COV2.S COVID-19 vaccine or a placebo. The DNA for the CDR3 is TGTGCCAGCAGTTTATGGAGGGAGGCCCTCACCTTC. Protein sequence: CASSLWREALTF.